Reported below is one T cell receptor beta chain. The antigen remains unidentified. Primers included in the PCR were 60 Vbeta and 13 Jbeta primers. Measured with immunoSEQ multiplex PCR; TCRdb has only the in-frame clones, and not every one. Of more than 110,000 clones listed, roughly 80% are singletons. This sample is drawn from a study of cytomegalovirus exposure and HLA in healthy donors. General study points: Later analysis demonstrated an association between a missense DCLRE1C variant and TCR beta V- and J-gene trimming.

Germline V CDR1 and CDR2: SGHRS, YFSETQ. The CDR3 spans 14 residues. V lost 0 bases to trimming and J lost 5 bases, with 6 bases between them. The origin of this receptor is a male donor in good health and CMV-seronegative. This chain connects TRBV5-1 to TRBJ1-6, with D perhaps TRBD1 (6 bases). Sequenced material: PBMCs. CDR3 sequence: CASSLGQDNSPLHF. The CDR3 DNA sequence: TGCGCCAGCAGCTTGGGACAGGATAATTCACCCCTCCACTTT.